The clone carrying this T cell receptor (beta chain) came up many times. The antigen remains unidentified. Diagnoses used clinical symptoms, serum thyroxine and TRAb, thyroid ultrasound and orbital computed tomography. The data belong to a study of T cells in Graves' hyperthyroidism and ophthalmopathy. General study findings and limits: Model-based prediction identified ophthalmopathy a median approximately 6.2 months prior to its onset. Also found in blood were most expanded thyroid clonotypes above 0.001.

Germline V gene data show CDR1 as MDHEN and CDR2 as SYDVKM. J gave up 2 bases and V 5 bases, and 5 bases lay outside the gene matches. The CDR3 totals 14 residues. RNA transcripts were the template for amplifying TCR beta CDR3 regions. The study used the HTBI primer set for a first-round RT-PCR of the TCR CDR3. Each CDR3 protein is one row after TCRdb ran MiXCR on the multiplex PCR reads. The data contain about 520,000 distinct CDR3 sequences, roughly a quarter of them seen just once; the ten biggest clones take up 11%. This receptor was obtained from a woman aged 30 to 39 with Graves' ophthalmopathy. This chain links TRBV28 with TRBJ2-7, with 8 bases fitting TRBD2. The sequencing input was blood. The CDR3 loop reads CASSIAGFPYEQYF. As DNA, the CDR3 is TGTGCCAGCAGTATAGCGGGGTTCCCCTACGAGCAGTACTTC.